This T cell receptor (beta chain) was sequenced during a study of cytomegalovirus exposure and HLA in healthy donors. The PCR used 60 Vbeta and 13 Jbeta primers. Clones were sequenced by immunoSEQ multiplex PCR, and TCRdb holds only the in-frame ones, with some missing. The profile shows about 82,000 clones, 70% to 85% of them singletons. Study observations and caveats: Reportedly, fewer N-insertions than the roughly 600-donor mean appeared in an Asian-associated ancestry cluster in a later analysis. As a later analysis revealed, the rate of TCR association differed by HLA locus, with DRB1 most and HLA-C fewest. Using the classifier, cytomegalovirus status was reportedly diagnosed with high specificity and sensitivity. Within an earlier analysis, most TCR beta V segments proved productive either about 90% or about 30% of the time.

Regarding this clone: What it binds is unknown.

The V gene lost 1 base and the J gene lost 0 bases, with 10 bases spanning the gap. The CDR3 length is 15 residues. Germline lookup yields CDR1 SGDLS and CDR2 YYNGEE. The clonotype was recovered from a human donor in good health. Sequencing was performed on PBMCs. J is TRBJ1-1 and V is TRBV9; TRBD1 might be the D (5 bases). The CDR3, as DNA: TGTGCCAGCAGCGTAAGTCGACAGTTGAACACTGAAGCTTTCTTT. Protein: CASSVSRQLNTEAFF.